The rows below give T cell receptor beta chains drawn from one sample of a study of blood T cell repertoires in COVID-19. Only in-frame clones appear in the TCRdb table, and some are missing; sequencing was by immunoSEQ multiplex PCR. The sample holds fewer than 250,000 clones, approximately 80% seen once. Sequences were obtained from peripheral blood. The receptors stem from a woman aged 80 or over with acute or convalescent COVID-19. CDR3s include the opening cysteine and the closing phenylalanine or tryptophan. A D gene is named only where the DNA matches it firmly. The listing skips clone size in some rows; elsewhere it reads once, few, many or a size class.

cdr3_aa	cdr3_nt	clone_size	j_call	d_call	v_call
CASSLGGVYGYTF	TGTGCCAGCAGCCTGGGGGGGGTTTATGGCTACACCTTC	NA	TRBJ1-2	NA	TRBV3-1/TRBV3-2
CASSIGRLNTEAFF	TGTGCCAGTAGTATTGGCAGGTTGAACACTGAAGCTTTCTTT	NA	TRBJ1-1	NA	TRBV19
CASSLGQGANGYTF	TGCGCCAGCAGCCTCGGACAGGGGGCGAATGGCTACACCTTC	NA	TRBJ1-2	TRBD1	TRBV5-1
CASSPWSGRGYNEQFF	TGTGCCAGCAGCCCATGGAGCGGGAGGGGGTACAATGAGCAGTTCTTC	few	TRBJ2-1	TRBD2	TRBV7-9
CASSLDRAYGYTF	TGTGCCAGCAGCTTGGACAGGGCTTATGGCTACACCTTC	NA	TRBJ1-2	NA	TRBV5-6
CASSSGLVFAKNIQYF	TGTGCCAGCAGCTCGGGACTAGTCTTTGCCAAAAACATTCAGTACTTC	NA	TRBJ2-4	TRBD2	TRBV5-6
CASSLVAGGLTDTQYF	TGTGCCAGCAGCTTAGTGGCGGGGGGGCTTACAGATACGCAGTATTTT	NA	TRBJ2-3	TRBD2	TRBV11-2
CSVVPQGALSYEQYF	TGCAGCGTTGTACCCCAGGGGGCCCTCTCCTACGAGCAGTACTTC	once	TRBJ2-7	TRBD1	TRBV29-1
CASSLGSILFKETQYF	TGTGCCAGCAGCTTAGGGTCTATACTATTTAAGGAGACCCAGTACTTC	NA	TRBJ2-5	NA	TRBV7-2
CASSLMPGSTDTQYF	TGCGCCAGCAGCTTGATGCCAGGGAGCACAGATACGCAGTATTTT	once	TRBJ2-3	NA	TRBV5-1
CASRYLAGIYEQYF	TGTGCCAGCAGGTACCTAGCGGGGATTTACGAGCAGTACTTC	NA	TRBJ2-7	TRBD2	TRBV7-2
CASSPQSGSFQNEQFF	TGTGCCAGCAGCCCCCAAAGCGGGAGTTTTCAGAATGAGCAGTTCTTC	NA	TRBJ2-1	TRBD2	TRBV7-3
CASSPTMIGTGEAYGYTF	TGTGCCAGCTCACCTACTATGATCGGGACAGGGGAGGCCTATGGCTACACCTTC	NA	TRBJ1-2	TRBD1	TRBV18
CASSLMAGLNTGELFF	TGCGCCAGCAGCTTGATGGCGGGATTGAACACCGGGGAGCTGTTTTTT	NA	TRBJ2-2	NA	TRBV5-1
CASSPGQLKNTEAFF	TGTGCCAGCAGCCCGGGACAGCTTAAGAACACTGAAGCTTTCTTT	NA	TRBJ1-1	TRBD1	TRBV6-6
CASSRTRSNQPQHF	TGTGCCAGCAGTCGGACACGCAGCAATCAGCCCCAGCATTTT	NA	TRBJ1-5	NA	TRBV28
CASSLQGAIYF	TGTGCCAGCTCACTTCAGGGGGCCATATATTTT	NA	TRBJ1-3	TRBD1	TRBV18
CASRVGQGAVGYTF	TGTGCCAGCAGGGTCGGACAGGGAGCGGTGGGCTACACCTTC	NA	TRBJ1-2	TRBD1	TRBV2
CASSPWDLDRYGYTF	TGTGCCAGCAGCCCTTGGGACTTGGATAGGTATGGCTACACCTTC	NA	TRBJ1-2	NA	TRBV7-2
CASSLEGAKGNTIYF	TGTGCCAGCAGCTTAGAAGGGGCGAAAGGAAACACCATATATTTT	NA	TRBJ1-3	NA	TRBV7-9
CASSLALAGTGELFF	TGTGCCAGCAGCTTAGCTCTAGCGGGCACCGGGGAGCTGTTTTTT	NA	TRBJ2-2	TRBD2	TRBV7-8
CASSPTGLYGYTF	TGTGCCAGCAGCCCGACAGGGCTTTATGGCTACACCTTC	NA	TRBJ1-2	TRBD1	TRBV11-2
CASTPLVSGNTIYF	TGTGCCAGCACCCCACTGGTCTCTGGAAACACCATATATTTT	once	TRBJ1-3	NA	TRBV28
CASSSLDRPLHF	TGTGCCAGCAGCTCCCTGGACAGGCCCCTCCACTTT	NA	TRBJ1-6	TRBD1	TRBV3-1/TRBV3-2
CSVAGTGYNTEAFF	TGCAGCGTCGCCGGGACAGGGTATAACACTGAAGCTTTCTTT	NA	TRBJ1-1	TRBD1	TRBV29-1
CASSLTGRLSGANVLTF	TGTGCCAGCAGCTTGACAGGGCGCCTCTCTGGGGCCAACGTCCTGACTTTC	NA	TRBJ2-6	TRBD1	TRBV7-9
CASSSPSGSPEAFF	TGTGCCAGCAGTTCGCCCTCGGGGAGCCCTGAAGCTTTCTTT	NA	TRBJ1-1	NA	TRBV6-2/TRBV6-3
CASSLAGIAGGPEETQYF	TGCGCCAGCAGCTTGGCCGGGATAGCGGGAGGGCCTGAAGAGACCCAGTACTTC	NA	TRBJ2-5	TRBD2	TRBV5-1
CASSAGTAVNTEAFF	TGTGCCAGCAGTGCCGGGACAGCCGTGAACACTGAAGCTTTCTTT	NA	TRBJ1-1	TRBD1	TRBV25-1
CASSPLGTSGGAADNEQFF	TGCGCCAGCAGCCCCCTAGGGACTAGCGGGGGGGCGGCAGATAATGAGCAGTTCTTC	NA	TRBJ2-1	TRBD2	TRBV5-1
CASSDAGTAREKLFF	TGTGCCAGCAGTGATGCAGGGACAGCTCGGGAAAAACTGTTTTTT	NA	TRBJ1-4	TRBD1	TRBV6-1
CASSDGRGNSPLHF	TGTGCCAGCAGTGATGGGCGGGGTAATTCACCCCTCCACTTT	NA	TRBJ1-6	NA	TRBV6-1
CASSPMGKIVYGYTF	TGTGCCAGCAGCCCCATGGGCAAGATTGTCTATGGCTACACCTTC	once	TRBJ1-2	NA	TRBV5-4
CASMTGGGWEKLFF	TGCGCCAGCATGACAGGGGGCGGGTGGGAAAAACTGTTTTTT	once	TRBJ1-4	TRBD1	TRBV4-3
CASSLEGQNTEAFF	TGCGCCAGCAGCTTGGAGGGACAGAACACTGAAGCTTTCTTT	NA	TRBJ1-1	NA	TRBV5-1
CASSYPTGDYEQYF	TGTGCCAGCAGCTACCCGACAGGGGACTACGAGCAGTACTTC	NA	TRBJ2-7	TRBD1	TRBV3-1/TRBV3-2
CASSTRGPQETQYF	TGTGCCAGTAGTACCAGGGGGCCGCAAGAGACCCAGTACTTC	NA	TRBJ2-5	TRBD1	TRBV19
CASSRRQGPQYF	TGTGCCAGCAGCCGACGACAGGGGCCGCAGTATTTT	NA	TRBJ2-3	TRBD1	TRBV11-3
CASSRDSLNTGELFF	TGCGCCAGCAGCCGGGACAGTCTGAACACCGGGGAGCTGTTTTTT	NA	TRBJ2-2	TRBD1	TRBV5-1
CASSQRTSATSSYNEQFF	TGTGCCAGCAGCCAGAGGACTAGCGCTACGAGCTCCTACAATGAGCAGTTCTTC	few	TRBJ2-1	TRBD2	TRBV11-2
CASSYSESEAFF	TGTGCCAGCAGTTACTCGGAGTCTGAAGCTTTCTTT	NA	TRBJ1-1	NA	TRBV6-5
CASSSAGKSPQHF	TGTGCCAGCAGCTCCGCTGGCAAATCGCCCCAGCATTTT	NA	TRBJ1-5	NA	TRBV7-2
CASSSRTYSNQPQHF	TGTGCCAGCAGCAGCCGGACATATAGCAATCAGCCCCAGCATTTT	NA	TRBJ1-5	NA	TRBV5-6
CASSSGANTEAFF	TGTGCCAGCAGTAGCGGGGCAAACACTGAAGCTTTCTTT	NA	TRBJ1-1	NA	TRBV6-5
CASRGLGLAGGDTQYF	TGTGCCAGCAGGGGACTGGGACTAGCGGGAGGGGATACGCAGTATTTT	NA	TRBJ2-3	TRBD2	TRBV2